These T cell receptor beta chains were read from a single sample in a study of cytomegalovirus exposure and HLA in healthy donors. Sequencing was performed with immunoSEQ multiplex PCR; in TCRdb, only in-frame clones are kept and a portion is missing. This repertoire shows 150,000 to 200,000 clones, around 80% found once; its top ten account for 6.3%. The sequenced sample was PBMCs. These receptors were obtained from a male donor in good health and CMV-seropositive. Each CDR3 is given with its conserved first and last residue. The size entry is marked missing in some rows and otherwise reads once, few, many or a size class.

v_gene,len,abundance,CDR3aa
TRBV29-1,13,-,CSVEIQEFGEQFF
TRBV30,15,-,CAWSLALTSGFEQFF
TRBV7-2,11,once,CASSFRGEQYF
TRBV18,15,-,CASSRTGGDGNTIYF
TRBV6-5,11,few,CASIRADTQYF
TRBV6-6,15,-,CASSRQRDGNSPLHF
TRBV19,16,-,CASTRLAGGSYNEQFF
TRBV11-3,14,-,CASSLRQGNGELFF
TRBV5-1,15,-,CASSGWSGSSYEQYF
TRBV11-3,16,-,CASSSGAGGNTGELFF
TRBV28,14,once,CASIGGRAADTQYF
TRBV11-3,17,-,CASSSRIAGGPEETQYF
TRBV9,15,-,CASSSRSAGTGELFF
TRBV27,14,-,CASSFRGPGNTIYF
TRBV11-2,11,-,CASTGTGEAFF
TRBV5-5,16,-,CASSLARGTGAYEQYF
TRBV2,11,-,CASTGADVLTF
TRBV12-5,15,-,CASVPGVTDTGELFF
TRBV27,13,-,CASREAGEREQYF
TRBV19,14,-,CASRSSGSYNEQFF
TRBV19,14,-,CASSKLADQETQYF
TRBV18,16,once,CASSPPGTGSNQPQHF
TRBV7-9,19,-,CASSSRTSGRAKAGETQYF
TRBV30,13,-,CAWSVGSGNTIYF
TRBV29-1,13,-,CSVGGTGINTQYF
TRBV7-2,16,-,CASSYAPGLNTDTQYF
TRBV5-4,13,-,CASSLENVVEQFF
TRBV5-1,15,few,CASSFARAGYDQGYF
TRBV27,16,once,CASSPRLISYNSPLHF
TRBV29-1,11,-,CSVDTGYGYTF
TRBV2,17,-,CASTTDRGRGGGTEAFF
TRBV19,14,few,CASSSQGAFGELFF
TRBV30,14,few,CAWRRSGASYEQYF